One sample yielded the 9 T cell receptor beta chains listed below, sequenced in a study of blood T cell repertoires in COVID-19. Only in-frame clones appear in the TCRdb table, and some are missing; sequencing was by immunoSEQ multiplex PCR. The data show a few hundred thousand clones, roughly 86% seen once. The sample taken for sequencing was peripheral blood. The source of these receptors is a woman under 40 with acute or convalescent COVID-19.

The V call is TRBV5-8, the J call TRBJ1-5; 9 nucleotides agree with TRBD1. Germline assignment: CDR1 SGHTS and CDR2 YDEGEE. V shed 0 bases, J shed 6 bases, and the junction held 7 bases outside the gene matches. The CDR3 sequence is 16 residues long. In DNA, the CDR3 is TGTGCCAGCAGCTTGGGGACAGGGGTGATTGGTCAGCCCCAGCATTTT. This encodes CASSLGTGVIGQPQHF. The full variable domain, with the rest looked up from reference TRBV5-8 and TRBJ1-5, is EAGVTQSPTHLIKTRGQQATLRCSPISGHTSVYWYQQALGLGLQFLLWYDEGEERNRGNFPPRFSGRQFPNYSSELNVNALELEDSALYLCASSLGTGVIGQPQHFGDGTRLSIL.

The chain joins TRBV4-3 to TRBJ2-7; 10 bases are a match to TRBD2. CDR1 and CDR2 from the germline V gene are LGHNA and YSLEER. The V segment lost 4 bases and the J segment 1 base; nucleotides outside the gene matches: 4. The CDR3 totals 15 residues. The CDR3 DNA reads TGCGCCAGCAGCCCCGGACTAGCGGCTTCCTACGAGCAGTACTTC. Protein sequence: CASSPGLAASYEQYF.

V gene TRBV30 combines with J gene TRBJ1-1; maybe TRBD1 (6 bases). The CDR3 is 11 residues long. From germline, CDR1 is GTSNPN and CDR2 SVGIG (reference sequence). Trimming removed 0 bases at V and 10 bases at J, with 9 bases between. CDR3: CAWSVLGGAFF. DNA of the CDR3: TGTGCCTGGAGTGTACTAGGGGGAGCTTTCTTT. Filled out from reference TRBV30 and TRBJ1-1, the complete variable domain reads SQTIHQWPATLVQPVGSPLSLECTVEGTSNPNLYWYRQAAGRGLQLLFYSVGIGQISSEVPQNLSASRPQDRQFILSSKKLLLSDSGFYLCAWSVLGGAFFGQGTRLTVV.

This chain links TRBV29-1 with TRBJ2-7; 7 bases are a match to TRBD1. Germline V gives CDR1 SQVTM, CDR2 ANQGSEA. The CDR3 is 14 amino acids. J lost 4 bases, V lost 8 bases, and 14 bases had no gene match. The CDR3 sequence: CSLQRQGLPYEQYF. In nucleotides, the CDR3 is TGCAGCTTGCAACGACAGGGCCTTCCTTACGAGCAGTACTTC.

The CDR3 region is CASSEGQGAKNIQYF. The CDR3 region has the DNA TGTGCCAGCAGCGAGGGACAGGGAGCCAAAAACATTCAGTACTTC. The chain carries TRBV5-8 and TRBJ2-4; 9 bases match TRBD1. This CDR3 is built from 15 residues. CDR1 is SGHTS and CDR2 is YDEGEE in the germline V gene. V trimming: 4 bases; J trimming: 0 bases; junction bases outside the gene matches: 2.

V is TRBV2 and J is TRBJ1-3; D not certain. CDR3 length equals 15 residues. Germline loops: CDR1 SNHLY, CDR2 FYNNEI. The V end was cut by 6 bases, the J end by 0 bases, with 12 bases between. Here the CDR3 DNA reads TGTGCCAGCAGACAACCTCCTCTCTCTGGAAACACCATATATTTT. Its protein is CASRQPPLSGNTIYF.

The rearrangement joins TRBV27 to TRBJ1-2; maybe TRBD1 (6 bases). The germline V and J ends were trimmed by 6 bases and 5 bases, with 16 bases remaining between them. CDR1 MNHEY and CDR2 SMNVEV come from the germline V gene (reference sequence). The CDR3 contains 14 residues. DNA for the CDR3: TGTGCCAGCAGCCAAATACAGGGAATTTATGGCTACACCTTC. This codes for CASSQIQGIYGYTF.

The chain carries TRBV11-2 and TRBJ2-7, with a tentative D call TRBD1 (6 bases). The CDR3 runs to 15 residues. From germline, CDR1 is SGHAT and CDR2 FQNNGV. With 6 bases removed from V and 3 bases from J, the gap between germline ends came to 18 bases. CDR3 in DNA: TGTGCCAGCAGGAAACGACGGGACAACAACTACGAGCAGTACTTC. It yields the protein CASRKRRDNNYEQYF.

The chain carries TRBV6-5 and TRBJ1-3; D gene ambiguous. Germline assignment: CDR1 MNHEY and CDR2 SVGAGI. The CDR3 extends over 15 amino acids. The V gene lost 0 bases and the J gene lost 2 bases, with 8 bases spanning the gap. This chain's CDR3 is CASSYSRLAGNTIYF. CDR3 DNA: TGTGCCAGCAGTTACTCGCGATTAGCTGGAAACACCATATATTTT.